The 32 T cell receptor beta chains in this list originate from one sample, sequenced in a study of PD-1 blockade in classical Hodgkin lymphoma. Every one of the patients relapsed after autologous stem cell transplantation (brentuximab vedotin exposure was variable). Assay used: immunoSEQ multiplex PCR; TCRdb lists only in-frame clones, some missing. This sample carries fewer than 30,000 clones, around four fifths of them seen once, and the ten largest clones take roughly 20%. The source material was peripheral blood mononuclear cells (PBMCs), sampled before the second cycle of nivolumab. The source of these receptors is a human donor with classical Hodgkin lymphoma.

The chain recombines TRBV7-2 with TRBJ1-6; TRBD1 aligns across 7 bases. CDR3 length: 14 amino acids. Germline V gene data show CDR1 as SGHTA and CDR2 as FQGNSA. V was clipped by 4 bases and J by 7 bases; unmatched bases: 4. Here the CDR3 reads CASSSGTDNSPLHF. In DNA form, the CDR3 reads TGTGCCAGCAGCTCGGGGACAGACAATTCACCCCTCCACTTT.

The chain combines TRBV7-6 with TRBJ2-1; 7 positions agree with TRBD1. CDR1 and CDR2 from the germline V gene are SGHVS and FNYEAQ. There are 14 residues in the CDR3. The ends lost 5 bases at V and 4 bases at J; junction bases unmatched: 5. In DNA form, the CDR3 reads TGTGCCAGCAGCCACCCCAGGGGGTACAATGAGCAGTTCTTC. Its protein is CASSHPRGYNEQFF. Full variable domain (remainder filled in from reference TRBV7-6 and TRBJ2-1): GAGVSQSPRYKVTKRGQDVALRCDPISGHVSLYWYRQALGQGPEFLTYFNYEAQQDKSGLPNDRFSAERPEGSISTLTIQRTEQRDSAMYRCASSHPRGYNEQFFGPGTRLTVL.

The chain has TRBV10-3 and TRBJ2-3; 8 bases are a match to TRBD1. CDR3 length: 14 amino acids. V lost 6 bases, J lost 4 bases, and 6 bases stayed unmatched. The germline CDR1 and CDR2 sequences are ENHRY and SYGVKD. CDR3 region: CAISRGQVPDTQYF. The CDR3 DNA follows: TGTGCCATCAGCCGGGGACAGGTCCCAGATACGCAGTATTTT.

This chain links TRBV9 with TRBJ2-5, with D possibly TRBD1 on 6 matching bases. The CDR3 covers 16 residues. In germline, CDR1 is SGDLS, CDR2 YYNGEE. Trimming took 1 base from V and 1 from J, leaving 14 bases between them. The CDR3 bases are TGTGCCAGCAGCGTACGCGGACAGATCACCCAAGAGACCCAGTACTTC. The encoded protein is CASSVRGQITQETQYF.

J is TRBJ2-7 and V is TRBV28; D tentatively reads TRBD1 or TRBD2 (6 bases each). V was trimmed by 4 bases and J by 5 bases, leaving 15 bases between them. Germline V gene sequence: CDR1 MDHEN, CDR2 SYDVKM. This CDR3 is 14 amino acids long. CDR3: CASSSGWRGDEQYF. The DNA of the CDR3 is TGTGCCAGCAGTTCCGGGTGGAGGGGGGACGAGCAGTACTTC.

The chain uses TRBV5-4 and TRBJ2-7; D possibly corresponds to TRBD2 (6 bases). V dropped 4 bases and J dropped 5 bases, with 16 bases sitting between them. This CDR3 has 14 amino acids. Per the germline V gene, CDR1 is SGHNT and CDR2 is YYREEE (reference sequence). The CDR3 DNA is TGTGCCAGCAGCCGCTACGGGAGTCGCGACGAGCAGTACTTC. This sequence encodes CASSRYGSRDEQYF.

The chain couples TRBV9 to TRBJ1-6, with 10 bases matching TRBD1. The CDR3 contains 15 residues. The germline V gene encodes CDR1 SGDLS and CDR2 YYNGEE. With V trimmed by 4 bases and J by 9 bases, 7 bases remained unmatched. The CDR3 DNA sequence: TGTGCCAGCAGCCTCGCGGGACAGGGGAGTTCACCCCTCCACTTT. Protein sequence: CASSLAGQGSSPLHF.

This chain uses TRBV9 with TRBJ2-3; D may be TRBD2 (7 bases). CDR1 is SGDLS, CDR2 YYNGEE, per germline. This CDR3 has 15 residues. Trimming removed 3 bases from V and 3 bases from J, with 14 bases in between. CDR3 in DNA: TGTGCCAGCAGCGGATTAGGGGGGGATACAGATACGCAGTATTTT. Its protein is CASSGLGGDTDTQYF.

This chain links TRBV4-2 with TRBJ2-3, with TRBD2 identical over 9 bases. Looked up from germline, CDR1 is LGHNA and CDR2 is YNFKEQ. With 0 bases clipped from V and 4 bases from J, the junction kept 2 bases outside the gene matches. The CDR3 is 15 amino acids. In DNA form, the CDR3 reads TGTGCCAGCAGCCAAGATCGCGGGGGGGCAGATACGCAGTATTTT. This sequence encodes CASSQDRGGADTQYF.

The chain joins TRBV5-4 to TRBJ1-2; D possibly corresponds to TRBD1 (5 bases). CDR3 size: 14 residues. V gave up 5 bases and J gave up 8 bases, with 19 bases separating them. CDR1 SGHNT and CDR2 YYREEE come from the germline V gene (reference sequence). Here the CDR3 reads CASSTGGVIWGYTF. CDR3 nucleotide sequence: TGTGCCAGCAGTACTGGGGGGGTCATCTGGGGCTACACCTTC.

The genes are TRBV10-3 and TRBJ2-1, with TRBD2 matching 8 bases. Trimming took 3 bases from V and 7 from J; bases not matched to a gene: 8. This CDR3 has 15 residues. Germline V lookup: CDR1 ENHRY, CDR2 SYGVKD. The CDR3 here is CAISDPAGAWNEQFF. DNA of the CDR3: TGTGCCATCAGTGATCCAGCGGGAGCCTGGAATGAGCAGTTCTTC.

V usage is TRBV10-3 and J usage is TRBJ1-2, with TRBD1 identical over 8 bases. The CDR3 covers 14 residues. The germline gives CDR1 ENHRY, CDR2 SYGVKD. V dropped 4 bases and J dropped 3; count of bases not matched to a gene: 4. The CDR3 is CAISGGTGDYGYTF. The CDR3 DNA is TGTGCCATCAGTGGAGGGACAGGTGACTATGGCTACACCTTC.

This sequence joins TRBV6-5 and TRBJ2-4; the match to TRBD1 covers 7 bases. Germline V lookup: CDR1 MNHEY, CDR2 SVGAGI. This CDR3 has 12 amino acids. The V segment lost 5 bases and the J segment 6 bases; nucleotides outside the gene matches: 1. As DNA, the CDR3 is TGTGCCAGCAGTCGGGACAGAAACATTCAGTACTTC. Its translation: CASSRDRNIQYF.

As to this clone: A much larger clonotype is one base distant, so this may be a read error. The V gene is TRBV7-8, the J gene TRBJ2-3; D remains ambiguous. V shed 5 bases and J shed 2 bases, with 5 bases lying between them. Germline V gene data show CDR1 as SGHVS and CDR2 as FQNEAQ. The CDR3 extends over 12 amino acids. CDR3 protein: CASSPHTDTQYF. The CDR3 DNA is TGTGCCAGCAGCCCTCACACAGATACGCAGTATTTT.

The chain combines TRBV5-1 with TRBJ1-6, with no clear D. Germline CDR1 is SGHRS and CDR2 is YFSETQ. The V end was cut by 7 bases, the J end by 0 bases, with 14 bases between. The CDR3 length is 16 residues. CDR3 DNA sequence: TGCGCCAGCGGCAATGATCAGAGCTCCTATAATTCACCCCTCCACTTT. Its protein is CASGNDQSSYNSPLHF.

J is TRBJ2-7 and V is TRBV2; TRBD1 matches at 9 bases. CDR1 SNHLY and CDR2 FYNNEI come from the germline V gene. CDR3 size: 14 residues. V trimming: 6 bases; J trimming: 4 bases; junction bases outside the gene matches: 7. CDR3 bases: TGTGCCAGCAGACCCGGGACAGGGATTTACGAGCAGTACTTC. This translates into CASRPGTGIYEQYF.

The chain employs TRBV6-6 and TRBJ1-2; D not resolved. Germline lookup yields CDR1 MNHNY and CDR2 SVGAGI (reference sequence). The CDR3 spans 13 residues. Trimming took off 7 bases at V and 8 bases at J, with 17 bases between the two ends. The CDR3 protein is CASTRPGTGGYTF. The CDR3 DNA sequence: TGTGCCAGCACTAGGCCCGGAACTGGAGGCTACACCTTC.

This rearrangement joins TRBV7-9 to TRBJ1-5; D unresolved. Germline-derived CDR1 and CDR2 are SEHNR and FQNEAQ (reference sequence). V lost 5 bases to trimming and J lost 4 bases, with 6 bases between them. There are 12 residues in the CDR3. CDR3 DNA: TGTGCCAGCAGCGCCACTAATCAGCCCCAGCATTTT. Residues: CASSATNQPQHF.

This clone was counted a few times. This chain links TRBV2 with TRBJ1-5; maybe TRBD1 (6 bases). V dropped 1 base and J dropped 5 bases, with 9 bases sitting between them. The germline V gene encodes CDR1 SNHLY and CDR2 FYNNEI. There are 14 residues in the CDR3. CDR3 protein: CASSEGQGYQPQHF. DNA for the CDR3: TGTGCCAGCAGTGAAGGGCAGGGGTATCAGCCCCAGCATTTT.

The chain carries TRBV6-6 and TRBJ1-6; D not certain. V lost 4 bases, J lost 5 bases, and 6 bases lay in between. Germline V lookup: CDR1 MNHNY, CDR2 SVGAGI (reference sequence). CDR3 length equals 13 residues. The CDR3 DNA follows: TGTGCCAGCAGTTGGGAAGATAATTCACCCCTCCACTTT. Translation gives CASSWEDNSPLHF.

This sequence joins TRBV19 and TRBJ1-1, with 8 positions matching TRBD1. The CDR3 is 14 amino acids. The V gene's germline CDR1 is LNHDA and CDR2 SQIVND (reference sequence). V was pared by 5 bases and J by 1 base, with 3 bases of the junction left unmatched. DNA for the CDR3: TGTGCCAGTAGTTACGGGACAGGGAACACTGAAGCTTTCTTT. This encodes CASSYGTGNTEAFF.

The chain has TRBV9 and TRBJ2-1, with D unclear. Germline V gene lookup returns CDR1 SGDLS and CDR2 YYNGEE. This CDR3 region has 14 residues. The V end lost 0 bases, the J end lost 7 bases, and 11 bases lay between the germline ends. This CDR3 is CASSVGETRNEQFF. The DNA for the CDR3 is TGTGCCAGCAGCGTAGGAGAGACCCGGAATGAGCAGTTCTTC.

This CDR3 reads CASSLGLVETQYF. The DNA of the CDR3 is TGTGCCAGCAGCTTAGGACTAGTTGAGACCCAGTACTTC. The rearrangement uses TRBV11-3 and TRBJ2-5, with a weak D call TRBD2 (6 bases). Germline loops: CDR1 SGHNT, CDR2 YENEEA. The germline V and J ends were trimmed by 1 base and 5 bases, with 8 bases remaining between them. The CDR3 extends over 13 amino acids.

The rearrangement links TRBV7-9 to TRBJ2-5; 10 nucleotides line up with TRBD1. The V segment lost 4 bases and the J segment 5 bases; nucleotides outside the gene matches: 1. CDR1 and CDR2 (germline): SEHNR, FQNEAQ (reference sequence). CDR3 size: 13 residues. The CDR3 reads CASSWTGGETQYF. CDR3 coding DNA: TGTGCCAGCAGCTGGACAGGGGGGGAGACCCAGTACTTC.

The chain couples TRBV6-1 to TRBJ2-7, with 10 bases aligning to TRBD1. This CDR3 region has 14 residues. The germline CDR1 and CDR2 sequences are MNHNS and SASEGT. The V and J ends lost 5 bases and 2 bases, in that order; junction bases with no gene match: 3. CDR3 DNA sequence: TGTGCCAGCAGTAGGGACAGGGGAACCTACGAGCAGTACTTC. This gives the protein CASSRDRGTYEQYF.

This clone turned up a few times. CDR3 protein: CASSTDRKETQYF. The DNA of the CDR3 is TGTGCCAGCAGCACGGACAGAAAAGAGACCCAGTACTTC. The V gene is TRBV7-2, the J gene TRBJ2-5; possible D gene TRBD1, 6 bases. CDR3 size: 13 residues. Trimming stripped 5 bases from V and 3 bases from J, with 10 bases between. CDR1 is SGHTA and CDR2 is FQGNSA in the germline V gene. The entire variable domain, with the rest obtained from reference TRBV7-2 and TRBJ2-5, is as follows: GAGVSQSPSNKVTEKGKDVELRCDPISGHTALYWYRQSLGQGLEFLIYFQGNSAPDKSGLPSDRFSAERTGGSVSTLTIQRTQQEDSAVYLCASSTDRKETQYFGPGTRLLVL.

The chain couples TRBV4-2 to TRBJ2-7; TRBD2 aligns across 7 bases. CDR1 and CDR2 (germline): LGHNA, YNFKEQ. The V and J ends lost 5 bases and 7 bases, in that order; junction bases with no gene match: 14. This CDR3 is 15 amino acids long. The CDR3 nucleotides read TGTGCCAGCAGCTTGGAGGGAGGGATCCCGAGGGAGCAGTACTTC. Its protein product is CASSLEGGIPREQYF.

The J gene is TRBJ2-5, the V gene TRBV5-1; TRBD2 is a possible D gene (6 bases). Trimming took off 0 bases at V and 1 base at J, with 7 bases between the two ends. The CDR3 sequence is 14 residues long. Germline CDR1 and CDR2: SGHRS and YFSETQ. The DNA of the CDR3 is TGCGCCAGCAGCTTGGGGGGGGTCCAAGAGACCCAGTACTTC. This sequence encodes CASSLGGVQETQYF.

The chain links TRBV30 to TRBJ2-7; 7 nucleotides agree with TRBD2. The V gene end was trimmed by 2 bases and the J gene end by 3 bases; junction bases not matched to a gene: 13. The CDR3 is 16 amino acids. The germline gives CDR1 GTSNPN, CDR2 SVGIG (reference sequence). The CDR3 DNA is TGTGCCTGGAGTCCCAGCGGGGCCTTTACGTTCTACGAGCAGTACTTC. It is translated as CAWSPSGAFTFYEQYF.

J is TRBJ2-1 and V is TRBV7-9; D remains unclear. Per the germline V gene, CDR1 is SEHNR and CDR2 is FQNEAQ (reference sequence). The V end lost 0 bases, the J end lost 8 bases, and 5 bases lay between the germline ends. The CDR3 has 12 residues. The CDR3 bases are TGTGCCAGCAGCTTAGCGTACCATGAGCAGTTCTTC. Its translation: CASSLAYHEQFF.

The chain uses TRBV12-5 and TRBJ1-1, with TRBD1 matching over 7 bases. This CDR3 region has 13 residues. The V gene's germline CDR1 is LGHNT and CDR2 FRNRAP. J was trimmed by 3 bases and V by 6 bases; bases with no gene match: 4. The CDR3 DNA reads TGTGCTAGTGGCCGGGACAGCTACACTGAAGCTTTCTTT. Amino acids: CASGRDSYTEAFF.

This sequence joins TRBV4-3 and TRBJ1-2; TRBD1 might be the D (5 bases). CDR3 length equals 14 residues. From germline, CDR1 is LGHNA and CDR2 YSLEER. Between the trimmed V and J ends, which lost 0 bases and 5 bases, there was a span of 10 bases. The CDR3 is CASSQEVGPYGYTF. The CDR3 region has the DNA TGCGCCAGCAGCCAAGAGGTGGGGCCGTATGGCTACACCTTC.